This T cell receptor beta chain was retrieved from a study of human T cells and chemical hapten exposure (dated by TCRdb to the early 2020s). Context from the whole study: For sensitization, 2% DPC in acetone was applied to a roughly 2 cm by roughly 2 cm area of upper inner arm skin. Patients additionally received weekly therapeutic DPC doses to the scalp throughout the approximately 25-week study period. Patch testing on the upper back used Finn chambers containing 0.01% DPC, with scoring done after 6 days according to International Contact Dermatitis Research Group standards. The patient cohort, mostly female, included alopecia areata with under or over 50% scalp involvement, alopecia totalis and alopecia universalis. Libraries were pooled for sequencing, and per-sample TCR yields varied mainly because of small differences in library volumes within the pool. This study followed changes in the peripheral blood TCR repertoire in vivo during primary and secondary sensitization of alopecia patients to the hapten diphenylcyclopropenone (DPC). Patient blood was sampled pre-sensitization (week 0) and at 2, 6 and about 24 weeks after DPC sensitization. About 29 alopecia patients gave blood for TCR sequencing at one to four time points (pre-sensitization, 2, 6 and 24 weeks).

Libraries were prepared through RACE. Data came from a NextSeq 500. Library preparation attached unique molecular identifiers to individual cDNA molecules for quantitative, reproducible TCR counting. From each blood RNA sample, both TCR alpha and TCR beta chains were sequenced. In the paper's pipeline: The median number of TCRs per sample was 85,000 to 100,000, ranging from 23,224 to 690,600. The Decombinator software suite was used to annotate V, J and CDR3 in the TCR reads. Every sample was subsampled to the same number of TCRs (28,000) for the PS versus PT1 abundance plots. Expanded TCRs were defined as absent before sensitization and observed at least eight times at the 2-week time point. The public reads were reanalyzed by TCRdb: fastp trimming at Q25, MiXCR alignment, in-frame beta chains only. Rows with one shared CDR3 protein collapse into an entry with the most common genes and DNA. TCRdb assigned the V and J calls; the authors' analysis was not used. The sample records around 100,000 distinct CDR3 sequences, approximately 10% of which are singletons. Roughly 3.5% of the sample comes from the top ten.

General study outcomes and caveats: After repeated subsampling, the strength of the expansion versus patch-test correlation and the threshold at which it became significant changed. DPC sensitization did not change the number of TCRs with a frequency above 1 in 1000, and there was no evidence of changes in global repertoire structure. Patch test score was positively correlated with the number of PT1 expanded TCRs, with significance at thresholds 8, 16 and 32 but not at 4. Significantly more large CDR3 similarity clusters were formed by expanded TCRs than by pre-sensitization or healthy control sets, consistent with antigen-driven responses. Because every patient had alopecia, a presumed autoimmune disease, the patients' immune response might differ from that of healthy individuals.

A word on this clonotype: The antigen it recognizes is unknown. There are no base qualities to consult, and no much larger clone falls within one base.

The sample's time point label, decoded: patch test 1, 2 weeks after DPC sensitization. According to the study, the label for this sample's treatment or condition signals: therapeutic diphenylcyclopropenone sensitization with weekly scalp DPC. At each patch-test visit, blood was drawn before the patch test was applied. Eligible patients were aged 18 to 70, diagnosed with alopecia, deemed suitable for DPC therapy, and excluded if pregnant. Total RNA was isolated from unfractionated whole blood collected in Tempus Blood RNA tubes. This specimen was whole blood, taken in connection with sensitization to the hapten diphenylcyclopropenone (DPC). The clonotype originates from a woman in her 40s with alopecia areata. Some clones in this sample may be carry-over from other donors' samples.

CDR3 protein: CASSSRTEQYF. The DNA sequence reads TGTGCCAGCAGCTCCCGTACCGAGCAGTACTTC. Recombination connected TRBV5-6 to TRBJ2-7; confidence is insufficient to name the D gene. At the junction V is shortened by 3 bases and J by 6 bases, with 7 bases in between. The CDR3 numbers 11 residues from cysteine through phenylalanine. The kept DNA is CDR3 alone, 33 bases in frame from the first base. CDR1 SGHDT and CDR2 YYEEEE were looked up in the germline V gene.